These 3 T cell receptor beta chains originate from one sample sequenced in a study of cytomegalovirus exposure and HLA in healthy donors. Vbeta (60) and Jbeta (13) primers were used in the PCR. Sequencing used immunoSEQ multiplex PCR; TCRdb keeps in-frame clones, though not all of them. There are about 93,000 clones in the sample; roughly 67% occur only once, and 5.9% lies in the top ten. Sequencing used PBMCs. These receptors were obtained from a boy younger than 18 in good health and CMV-seropositive.

The CDR3 protein is CASSPGDGRGGSYNEQFF. For the CDR3, the DNA is TGCGCCAGCAGCCCCGGGGATGGGCGGGGGGGATCGTACAATGAGCAGTTCTTC. The genes are TRBV5-1 and TRBJ2-1, with 9 bases fitting TRBD2. Unmatched junction bases numbered 15, after V lost 4 bases and J lost 4 bases. The CDR3 runs 18 residues. Germline CDR1 reads SGHRS; CDR2 reads YFSETQ.

V usage is TRBV29-1 and J usage is TRBJ2-1; 9 bases map to TRBD2. The germline V gene has CDR1 SQVTM and CDR2 ANQGSEA. Unmatched junction bases numbered 5, after V lost 4 bases and J lost 4 bases. CDR3 length: 14 amino acids. The CDR3 DNA reads TGCAGCGTTGTTGATAGCGGGGGATACAATGAGCAGTTCTTC. The encoded protein is CSVVDSGGYNEQFF.

The chain combines TRBV4-1 with TRBJ2-3; a possible D gene is TRBD1 (5 bases). V lost 2 bases and J 3 bases, leaving 18 bases between the germline ends. The germline V gene encodes CDR1 MGHRA and CDR2 YSYEKL. The CDR3 extends over 17 amino acids. This CDR3 reads CASSQSHGAGRTDTQYF. CDR3 sequence (DNA): TGCGCCAGCAGCCAATCTCATGGGGCAGGGCGGACAGATACGCAGTATTTT.